In its sample, the clone carrying this TCR beta chain was seen many times. What it binds is not known. This sample was included in a study of CD8+CD57+ T cells in acquired aplastic anemia. Overall study context: Sorted CD4+ and CD8+ cells yielded DNA averaging approximately 3.4 ug.

Profiles of TCR beta VDJ and CDR3 were generated from a genomic DNA template. TCRdb recomputed calls from the reads with MiXCR, one row per CDR3 protein. The sample includes about 180,000 distinct CDR3 sequences, 48% of them seen just once. All patients picked for sequencing had shown, by flow cytometry, an expansion of CD8+CD57+ cells. No patient had been given any therapy when blood was sampled. CDR1 and CDR2 (germline): MGHDK, SYGVNS. Losses at the gene ends were 8 bases for V and 7 bases for J; bases not matched to a gene: 7. The CDR3 is 13 residues long. Study findings and constraints: Researchers reported that CD8+ Simpson's diversity was not significantly different in patients versus controls. The study identified about 30 CD8+ CDR3 sequences shared by patients and controls.

The sequence came from a human donor with aplastic anemia. The chain is built from TRBV25-1 and TRBJ2-3, with 9 bases matching TRBD1. Sample: sorted CD4+, CD8+, or CD8+CD57+ T cells (not recorded which) from PBMCs. The CDR3 protein is CASGTGGSHTQYF. CDR3 in DNA: TGTGCCAGCGGTACAGGGGGCAGCCATACGCAGTATTTT.